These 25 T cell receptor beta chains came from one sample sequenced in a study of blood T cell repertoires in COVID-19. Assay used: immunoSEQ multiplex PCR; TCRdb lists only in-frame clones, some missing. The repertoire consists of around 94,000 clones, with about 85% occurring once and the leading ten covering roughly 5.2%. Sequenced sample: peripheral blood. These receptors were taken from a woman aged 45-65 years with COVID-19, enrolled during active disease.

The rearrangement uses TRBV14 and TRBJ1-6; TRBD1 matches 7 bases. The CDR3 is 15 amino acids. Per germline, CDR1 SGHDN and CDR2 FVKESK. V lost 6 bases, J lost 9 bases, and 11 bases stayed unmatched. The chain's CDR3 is CASRRTGSSFSPLHF. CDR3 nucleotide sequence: TGTGCCAGCAGACGGACAGGATCCTCCTTTTCACCCCTCCACTTT.

CDR3 loop: CASSLVDSLYEQYF. CDR3 nucleotide sequence: TGTGCCAGCAGCTTAGTAGACAGCCTCTACGAGCAGTACTTC. This rearrangement joins TRBV7-9 to TRBJ2-7; D may be TRBD1 (5 bases). The CDR3 spans 14 residues. The germline V and J ends were trimmed by 1 base and 3 bases, with 10 bases remaining between them. Looked up from germline, CDR1 is SEHNR and CDR2 is FQNEAQ (reference sequence).

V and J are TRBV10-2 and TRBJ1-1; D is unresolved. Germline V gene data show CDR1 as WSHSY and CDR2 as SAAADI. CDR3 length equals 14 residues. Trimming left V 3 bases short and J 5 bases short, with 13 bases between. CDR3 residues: CASSDRSPGTEAFF. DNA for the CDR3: TGCGCCAGCAGTGATCGCTCCCCCGGGACTGAAGCTTTCTTT.

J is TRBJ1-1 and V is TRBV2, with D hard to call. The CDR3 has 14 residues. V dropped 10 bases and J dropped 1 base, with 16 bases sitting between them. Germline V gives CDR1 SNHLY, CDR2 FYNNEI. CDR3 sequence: CATLEHRQNTEAFF. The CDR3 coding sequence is TGTGCCACCCTGGAGCACCGGCAGAACACTGAAGCTTTCTTT.

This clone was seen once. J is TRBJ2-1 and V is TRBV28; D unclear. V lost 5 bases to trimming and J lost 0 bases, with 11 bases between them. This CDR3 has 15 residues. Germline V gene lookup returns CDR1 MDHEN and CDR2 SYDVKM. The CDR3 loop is CASSPTSVSYNEQFF. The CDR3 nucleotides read TGTGCCAGCAGTCCGACATCGGTCTCCTACAATGAGCAGTTCTTC. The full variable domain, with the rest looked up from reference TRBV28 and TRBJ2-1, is DVKVTQSSRYLVKRTGEKVFLECVQDMDHENMFWYRQDPGLGLRLIYFSYDVKMKEKGDIPEGYSVSREKKERFSLILESASTNQTSMYLCASSPTSVSYNEQFFGPGTRLTVL.

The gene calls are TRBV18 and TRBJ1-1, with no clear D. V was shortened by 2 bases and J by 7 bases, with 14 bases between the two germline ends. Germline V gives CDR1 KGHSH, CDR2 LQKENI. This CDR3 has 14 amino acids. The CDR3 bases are TGTGCCAGCTCACCAACTCCGGGAGCAGGTGAAGCTTTCTTT. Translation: CASSPTPGAGEAFF.

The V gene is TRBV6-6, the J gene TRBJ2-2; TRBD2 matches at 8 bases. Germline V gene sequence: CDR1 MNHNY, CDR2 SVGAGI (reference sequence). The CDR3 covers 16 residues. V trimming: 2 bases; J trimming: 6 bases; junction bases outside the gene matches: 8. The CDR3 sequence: CASSYPSRGGPGELFF. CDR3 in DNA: TGTGCCAGCAGTTACCCCAGCCGGGGGGGGCCCGGGGAGCTGTTTTTT.

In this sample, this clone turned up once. The CDR3 sequence is CASSRTLGTGEYGYTF. CDR3 nucleotides: TGTGCCAGCAGCCGAACCCTCGGGACAGGGGAATATGGCTACACCTTC. This chain uses TRBV3-1 (or the pseudogene TRBV3-2) with TRBJ1-2; 10 bases are shared with TRBD1. The germline V gene encodes CDR1 LGHDT and CDR2 YNNKEL (reference sequence). The junction had 10 bases not matched to a gene; V was cut back by 4 bases and J by 5 bases. The CDR3 is 16 residues long.

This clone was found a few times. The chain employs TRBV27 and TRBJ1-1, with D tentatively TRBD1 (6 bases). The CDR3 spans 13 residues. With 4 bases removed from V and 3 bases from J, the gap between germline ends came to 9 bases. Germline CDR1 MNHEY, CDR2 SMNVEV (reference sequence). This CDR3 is CASSSPGDTEAFF. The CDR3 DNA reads TGTGCCAGCAGTTCCCCAGGGGACACTGAAGCTTTCTTT.

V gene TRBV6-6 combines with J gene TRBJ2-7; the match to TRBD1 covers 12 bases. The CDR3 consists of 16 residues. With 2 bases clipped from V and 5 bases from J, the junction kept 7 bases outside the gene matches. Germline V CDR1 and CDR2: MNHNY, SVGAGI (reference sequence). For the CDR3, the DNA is TGTGCCAGCAGTTACCGGGACAGGGGGCTTTTGAACGAGCAGTACTTC. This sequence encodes CASSYRDRGLLNEQYF.

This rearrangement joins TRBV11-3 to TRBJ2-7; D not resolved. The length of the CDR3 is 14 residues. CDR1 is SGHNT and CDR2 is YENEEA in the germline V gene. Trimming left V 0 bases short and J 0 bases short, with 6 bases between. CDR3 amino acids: CASSLEVSSYEQYF. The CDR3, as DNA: TGTGCCAGCAGCTTAGAAGTGAGCTCCTACGAGCAGTACTTC.

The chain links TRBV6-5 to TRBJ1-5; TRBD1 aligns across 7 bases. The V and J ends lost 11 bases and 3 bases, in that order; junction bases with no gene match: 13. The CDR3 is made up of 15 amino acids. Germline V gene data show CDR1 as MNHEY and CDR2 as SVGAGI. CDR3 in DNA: TGTGCCCGCAAGGGACAGATAGGAAACAATCAGCCCCAGCATTTT. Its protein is CARKGQIGNNQPQHF.

CDR3 DNA: TGTGCCAGCAGCTTAGACAGGCCTATGAACACTGAAGCTTTCTTT. This translates into CASSLDRPMNTEAFF. The chain carries TRBV11-2 and TRBJ1-1; D is ambiguous. Per the germline V gene, CDR1 is SGHAT and CDR2 is FQNNGV. The CDR3 is 15 residues long. Trimming removed 0 bases from V and 0 bases from J, with 8 bases in between.

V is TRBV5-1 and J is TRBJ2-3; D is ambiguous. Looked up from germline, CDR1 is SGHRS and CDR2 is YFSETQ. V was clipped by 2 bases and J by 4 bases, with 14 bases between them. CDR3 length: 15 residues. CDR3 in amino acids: CASSFRPSNADTQYF. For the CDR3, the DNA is TGCGCCAGCAGCTTCCGTCCTAGTAACGCAGATACGCAGTATTTT.

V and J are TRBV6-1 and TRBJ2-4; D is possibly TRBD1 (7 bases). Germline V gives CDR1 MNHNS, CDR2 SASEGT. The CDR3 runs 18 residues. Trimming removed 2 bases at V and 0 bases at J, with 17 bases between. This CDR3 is CASSERGDSSQAKNIQYF. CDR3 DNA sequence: TGTGCCAGCAGTGAAAGGGGGGACAGTAGCCAAGCCAAAAACATTCAGTACTTC.

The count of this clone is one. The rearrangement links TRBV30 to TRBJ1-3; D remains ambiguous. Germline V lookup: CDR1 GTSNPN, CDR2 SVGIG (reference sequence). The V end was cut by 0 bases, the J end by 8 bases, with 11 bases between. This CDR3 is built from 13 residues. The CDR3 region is CAWSVLLRDTIYF. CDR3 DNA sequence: TGTGCCTGGAGTGTACTCTTGAGGGACACCATATATTTT.

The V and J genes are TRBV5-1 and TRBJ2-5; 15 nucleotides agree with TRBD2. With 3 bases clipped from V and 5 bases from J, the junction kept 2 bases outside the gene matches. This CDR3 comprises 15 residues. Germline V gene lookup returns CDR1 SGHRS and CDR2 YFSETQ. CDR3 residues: CASSSGLAGGETQYF. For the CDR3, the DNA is TGCGCCAGCAGCTCTGGACTAGCGGGGGGGGAGACCCAGTACTTC.

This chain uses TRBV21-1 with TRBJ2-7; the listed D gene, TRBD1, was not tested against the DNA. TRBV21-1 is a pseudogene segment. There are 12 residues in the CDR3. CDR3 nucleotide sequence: TGTGCCAGCCGACAGGCCCGCTACGAGCAGTACTTC. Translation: CASRQARYEQYF.

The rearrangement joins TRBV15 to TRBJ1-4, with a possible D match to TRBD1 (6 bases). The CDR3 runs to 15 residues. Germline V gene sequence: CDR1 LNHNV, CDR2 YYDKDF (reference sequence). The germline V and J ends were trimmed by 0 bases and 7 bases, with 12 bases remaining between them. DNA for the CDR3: TGTGCCACCAGCAGAGAGGCAGGGGAGGGTGAAAAACTGTTTTTT. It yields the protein CATSREAGEGEKLFF.

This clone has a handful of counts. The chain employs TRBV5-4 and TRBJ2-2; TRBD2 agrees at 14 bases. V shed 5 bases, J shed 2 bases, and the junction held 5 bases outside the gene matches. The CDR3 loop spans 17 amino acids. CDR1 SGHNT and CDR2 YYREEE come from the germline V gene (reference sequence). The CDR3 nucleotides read TGTGCCAGCAGGGCAGGACTAGCGGGGGGCAACACCGGGGAGCTGTTTTTT. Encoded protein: CASRAGLAGGNTGELFF.

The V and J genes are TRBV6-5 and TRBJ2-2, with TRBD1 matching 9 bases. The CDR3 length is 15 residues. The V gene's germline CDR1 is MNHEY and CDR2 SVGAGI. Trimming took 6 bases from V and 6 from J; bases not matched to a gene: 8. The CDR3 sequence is CASSDQHRGPGELFF. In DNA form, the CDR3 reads TGTGCCAGCAGCGACCAACACAGGGGGCCCGGGGAGCTGTTTTTT.

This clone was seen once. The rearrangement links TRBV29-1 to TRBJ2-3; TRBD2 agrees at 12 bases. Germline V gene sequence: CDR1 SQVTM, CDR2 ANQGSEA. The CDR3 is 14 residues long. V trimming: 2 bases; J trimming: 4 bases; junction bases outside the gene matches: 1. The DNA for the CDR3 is TGCAGCGTTGAACGGACTAGCGGGGCAGATACGCAGTATTTT. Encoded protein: CSVERTSGADTQYF.

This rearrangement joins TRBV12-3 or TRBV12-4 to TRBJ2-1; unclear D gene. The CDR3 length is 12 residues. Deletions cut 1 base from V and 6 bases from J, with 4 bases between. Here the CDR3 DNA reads TGTGCCAGCAGTTTAGAGCTCAATGAGCAGTTCTTC. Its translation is CASSLELNEQFF.

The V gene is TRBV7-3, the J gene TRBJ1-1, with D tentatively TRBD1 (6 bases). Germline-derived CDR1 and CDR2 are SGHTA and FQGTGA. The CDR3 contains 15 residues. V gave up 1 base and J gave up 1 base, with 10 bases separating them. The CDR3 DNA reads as TGTGCCAGCAGCTTAATAGGGGGTTGGAACACTGAAGCTTTCTTT. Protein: CASSLIGGWNTEAFF.

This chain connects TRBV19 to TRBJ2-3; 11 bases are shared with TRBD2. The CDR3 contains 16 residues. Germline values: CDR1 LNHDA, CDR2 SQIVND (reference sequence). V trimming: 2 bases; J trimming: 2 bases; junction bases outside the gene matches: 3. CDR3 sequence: CASSILAGGFTDTQYF. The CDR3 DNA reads TGTGCCAGTAGTATACTAGCGGGGGGATTCACAGATACGCAGTATTTT. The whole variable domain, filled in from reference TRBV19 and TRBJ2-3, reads DGGITQSPKYLFRKEGQNVTLSCEQNLNHDAMYWYRQDPGQGLRLIYYSQIVNDFQKGDIAEGYSVSREKKESFPLTVTSAQKNPTAFYLCASSILAGGFTDTQYFGPGTRLTVL.